The 17 T cell receptor beta chains below all came from one sample that was sequenced in a study of T cells in localized non-small cell lung cancer. Libraries were prepared by immunoSEQ multiplex PCR; TCRdb keeps only in-frame clonotypes and omits some of them. The top ten clones hold approximately 2.5% of a sample with around 41,000 clones, about nine tenths of them seen once. The sample consisted of peripheral blood, taken before any cancer treatment. The receptors here all came from a female donor of 60 years or more with stage I squamous cell lung carcinoma.

This rearrangement joins TRBV19 to TRBJ2-1; 9 bases fit TRBD1. Germline values: CDR1 LNHDA, CDR2 SQIVND (reference sequence). The CDR3 contains 15 residues. The V and J ends lost 4 bases and 7 bases, in that order; junction bases with no gene match: 8. CDR3 amino acids: CASSSRTGALNEQFF. CDR3 in DNA: TGTGCCAGTAGTAGCCGGACAGGGGCTTTAAATGAGCAGTTCTTC. The complete variable domain, with remaining parts taken from reference TRBV19 and TRBJ2-1, reads DGGITQSPKYLFRKEGQNVTLSCEQNLNHDAMYWYRQDPGQGLRLIYYSQIVNDFQKGDIAEGYSVSREKKESFPLTVTSAQKNPTAFYLCASSSRTGALNEQFFGPGTRLTVL.

This clone was detected a few times. Here the CDR3 reads CASSPLFRDRRRADTQYF. CDR3 nucleotide sequence: TGTGCCAGCAGCCCCCTCTTTCGGGACAGGCGGCGGGCAGATACGCAGTATTTT. V and J are TRBV9 and TRBJ2-3; 8 positions agree with TRBD1. V shed 4 bases and J 4 bases; nucleotides not matched to a gene: 17. The CDR3 runs to 18 residues. Germline CDR1 reads SGDLS; CDR2 reads YYNGEE.

This chain links TRBV6-5 with TRBJ1-2; weak D call: TRBD1 (5 bases). Germline V CDR1 and CDR2: MNHEY, SVGAGI. This CDR3 contains 14 residues. Between the trimmed V and J ends, which lost 2 bases and 6 bases, there was a span of 13 bases. CDR3 amino acids: CASSYSGGGNGYTF. CDR3 coding DNA: TGTGCCAGCAGTTACAGCGGTGGGGGAAATGGCTACACCTTC.

This chain joins TRBV7-2 and TRBJ2-3; weak D call: TRBD2 (6 bases). V was clipped by 1 base and J by 6 bases, with 14 bases between them. Germline CDR1 reads SGHTA; CDR2 reads FQGNSA. The CDR3 loop spans 15 amino acids. CDR3 DNA sequence: TGTGCCAGCAGCTTAGGGGTGACTAGGACCGATACGCAGTATTTT. It is translated as CASSLGVTRTDTQYF.

The chain employs TRBV4-1 and TRBJ2-1; 8 positions agree with TRBD2. Germline V gene data show CDR1 as MGHRA and CDR2 as YSYEKL. The V and J ends lost 1 base and 0 bases, in that order; junction bases with no gene match: 11. The CDR3 extends over 19 amino acids. In nucleotides, the CDR3 is TGCGCCAGCAGCCAAGGAGACGGCGGGAGGTATCCCTCCTACAATGAGCAGTTCTTC. It yields the protein CASSQGDGGRYPSYNEQFF.

V is TRBV5-1 and J is TRBJ2-2; D possibly corresponds to TRBD2 (6 bases). Germline CDR1 SGHRS, CDR2 YFSETQ. The length of the CDR3 is 16 residues. V lost 0 bases, J lost 4 bases, and 13 bases lay in between. The chain's CDR3 is CASSLAGGTTTGELFF. Written as DNA, the CDR3 is TGCGCCAGCAGCTTGGCTGGCGGGACGACCACCGGGGAGCTGTTTTTT. The full variable domain, completed using reference TRBV5-1 and TRBJ2-2, is KAGVTQTPRYLIKTRGQQVTLSCSPISGHRSVSWYQQTPGQGLQFLFEYFSETQRNKGNFPGRFSGRQFSNSRSEMNVSTLELGDSALYLCASSLAGGTTTGELFFGEGSRLTVL.

Only a few counts were recorded for this clone. The chain links TRBV6-1 to TRBJ1-5; a weak D match, TRBD1 (6 bases). V lost 5 bases and J 0 bases, leaving 11 bases between the germline ends. The CDR3 is 15 amino acids. Germline V CDR1 and CDR2: MNHNS, SASEGT. The CDR3 region is CASSPGQYSNQPQHF. In DNA, the CDR3 is TGTGCCAGCAGTCCTGGACAGTATAGCAATCAGCCCCAGCATTTT.

The rearrangement uses TRBV18 and TRBJ2-7, with D possibly matching TRBD1 (5 bases). This CDR3 has 14 amino acids. The V end lost 5 bases, the J end lost 3 bases, and 14 bases lay between the germline ends. Germline CDR1 KGHSH, CDR2 LQKENI. The DNA for the CDR3 is TGTGCCAGCTCAGTACGGACACCGTTCTACGAGCAGTACTTC. Protein sequence: CASSVRTPFYEQYF.

The J gene is TRBJ2-3, the V gene TRBV10-3, with 7 bases identical to TRBD1. Unmatched junction bases numbered 12, after V lost 0 bases and J lost 0 bases. Germline V gene lookup returns CDR1 ENHRY and CDR2 SYGVKD. This CDR3 is 19 amino acids long. CDR3 nucleotides: TGTGCCATCAGTGAGTCACGGGACAGCTCGTCCTATAGCACAGATACGCAGTATTTT. Translation: CAISESRDSSSYSTDTQYF.

The chain joins TRBV11-2 to TRBJ1-1, with 9 bases identical to TRBD1. Trimming removed 5 bases from V and 5 bases from J; junction bases left unmatched: 6. The length of the CDR3 is 14 residues. Looked up from germline, CDR1 is SGHAT and CDR2 is FQNNGV. CDR3 amino acids: CASSPTGGWTEAFF. CDR3 in DNA: TGTGCCAGCAGCCCGACAGGGGGTTGGACTGAAGCTTTCTTT.

This clone was seen just once. The chain couples TRBV14 to TRBJ1-1; D unresolved. The CDR3 spans 13 residues. Germline V CDR1 and CDR2: SGHDN, FVKESK. Trimming left V 5 bases short and J 1 base short, with 8 bases between. The CDR3 is CASSVGGNTEAFF. In DNA form, the CDR3 reads TGTGCCAGCAGCGTAGGAGGGAACACTGAAGCTTTCTTT.

The J gene is TRBJ1-2, the V gene TRBV6-5; D is unclear. Trimming shortened V by 8 bases and J by 2 bases, and 9 bases separated the two germline ends. The CDR3 sequence is 12 residues long. Germline values: CDR1 MNHEY, CDR2 SVGAGI. The CDR3 sequence is CASSGYNYGYTF. CDR3 nucleotides: TGTGCCAGCTCCGGATACAACTATGGCTACACCTTC.

The gene calls are TRBV6-5 and TRBJ1-2; D unclear. The CDR3 consists of 15 residues. From germline, CDR1 is MNHEY and CDR2 SVGAGI. Trimming took off 1 base at V and 2 bases at J, with 11 bases between the two ends. CDR3 sequence (DNA): TGTGCCAGCAGTTACTTGGACGGGCAAAACTATGGCTACACCTTC. Its translation: CASSYLDGQNYGYTF.

The V call is TRBV7-9, the J call TRBJ2-1, with 8 bases that match TRBD1. The CDR3 has 11 amino acids. The germline V gene encodes CDR1 SEHNR and CDR2 FQNEAQ (reference sequence). The V and J ends lost 11 bases and 4 bases, in that order; junction bases with no gene match: 1. For the CDR3, the DNA is TGTGCCGGACAGGGTTACAATGAGCAGTTCTTC. It specifies CAGQGYNEQFF.

The chain couples TRBV28 to TRBJ1-5, with no clear D. The CDR3 extends over 14 amino acids. Between the trimmed V and J ends, which lost 5 bases and 1 base, there was a span of 9 bases. Germline V lookup: CDR1 MDHEN, CDR2 SYDVKM. CDR3 nucleotides: TGTGCCAGCAGTAGCGGTGGGAGCAATCAGCCCCAGCATTTT. This translates into CASSSGGSNQPQHF. The variable domain in full, with the rest retrieved from reference TRBV28 and TRBJ1-5, is DVKVTQSSRYLVKRTGEKVFLECVQDMDHENMFWYRQDPGLGLRLIYFSYDVKMKEKGDIPEGYSVSREKKERFSLILESASTNQTSMYLCASSSGGSNQPQHFGDGTRLSIL.

The J gene is TRBJ2-2, the V gene TRBV6-1; 8 bases match TRBD2. V was clipped by 5 bases and J by 4 bases; unmatched bases: 6. Per the germline V gene, CDR1 is MNHNS and CDR2 is SASEGT. The length of the CDR3 is 15 residues. As DNA, the CDR3 is TGTGCCAGCAGTCCTGGGACTAGACGCACCGGGGAGCTGTTTTTT. Translating it yields CASSPGTRRTGELFF.

This clone was detected a few times. This sequence joins TRBV5-1 and TRBJ2-7; no firm D call. Germline V gene sequence: CDR1 SGHRS, CDR2 YFSETQ. CDR3 size: 11 residues. Trimming removed 4 bases at V and 3 bases at J, with 5 bases between. Here the CDR3 DNA reads TGCGCCAGCAGCCTCTTCTACGAGCAGTACTTC. Protein: CASSLFYEQYF. The whole variable domain, remainder taken from reference TRBV5-1 and TRBJ2-7, is KAGVTQTPRYLIKTRGQQVTLSCSPISGHRSVSWYQQTPGQGLQFLFEYFSETQRNKGNFPGRFSGRQFSNSRSEMNVSTLELGDSALYLCASSLFYEQYFGPGTRLTVT.